Each of the 20 T cell receptor beta chains below was sequenced from the same sample in a study of T cell repertoires in cytomegalovirus infection. TCRdb itself ran the reads through MiXCR, one entry per CDR3 protein. The sample includes around 130,000 distinct CDR3 sequences, 24% seen only once; the top ten take 34%. These receptors have no known antigen. The specimen sequenced was PBMCs, sequenced either directly or after in vitro stimulation (not recorded which). These receptors all come from a human donor in good health (CMV status not recorded). Some clones in this sample may be carry-over from other donors' samples.

The chain carries TRBV6-2 or TRBV6-3 and TRBJ1-1; D is ambiguous. V was pared by 2 bases and J by 4 bases, with 8 bases between. Per germline, CDR1 MNHEY and CDR2 SVGEGT. CDR3 length equals 13 residues. The CDR3 protein is CASSYRDSTEAFF. The CDR3 DNA is TGTGCCAGCAGTTACAGGGATTCCACTGAAGCTTTCTTT.

V usage is TRBV4-3 and J usage is TRBJ2-7, with 12 nucleotides matching TRBD2. J lost 0 bases, V lost 3 bases, and 9 bases had no gene match. Germline CDR1 and CDR2: LGHNA and YSLEER. This CDR3 is 18 amino acids long. CDR3 residues: CASSQGKTSGSISYEQYV. The CDR3, as DNA: TGCGCCAGCAGCCAGGGCAAGACTAGCGGGAGTATCTCCTACGAGCAGTACGTC.

The sample holds many counts of this clonotype. The V gene is TRBV19, the J gene TRBJ1-5, with 10 bases matching TRBD1. The trim removed 10 bases at V and 4 bases at J, leaving 13 bases unmatched. This CDR3 has 16 amino acids. From germline, CDR1 is LNHDA and CDR2 SQIVND (reference sequence). CDR3 in amino acids: CATSGGGTGENQPQHF. The CDR3 DNA sequence: TGTGCCACCTCCGGGGGAGGGACAGGGGAAAATCAGCCCCAGCATTTT.

The chain carries TRBV7-4 and TRBJ2-5; a weak D match, TRBD1 (5 bases). This CDR3 has 14 residues. Germline loops: CDR1 SGHVT, CDR2 SQSDAQ. Trimming took 4 bases from V and 1 from J, leaving 10 bases between them. The DNA for the CDR3 is TGTGCCAGCAGCTCGACAGTGTCCCAAGAGACCCAGTACTTC. It encodes CASSSTVSQETQYF. Combining the CDR3 with reference TRBV7-4 and TRBJ2-5 gives the whole variable domain GAGVSQSPRYKVAKRGRDVALRCDSISGHVTLYWYRQTLGQGSEVLTYSQSDAQRDKSGRPSGRFSAERPERSVSTLKIQRTEQGDSAVYLCASSSTVSQETQYFGPGTRLLVL.

This clonotype was observed at least ten times. This chain links TRBV7-6 with TRBJ1-3; no reliable D call. The CDR3 totals 16 residues. Germline lookup yields CDR1 SGHVS and CDR2 FNYEAQ. Trimming removed 2 bases from V and 0 bases from J, with 11 bases in between. The CDR3 DNA reads as TGTGCCAGCAGCTTATTCTCGCAGTCCTCTGGAAACACCATATATTTT. Amino acid sequence: CASSLFSQSSGNTIYF.

In this sample, this clonotype turned up many times. This chain uses TRBV19 with TRBJ2-5; 9 bases align to TRBD2. The CDR3 length is 15 residues. The germline CDR1 and CDR2 sequences are LNHDA and SQIVND (reference sequence). With V trimmed by 7 bases and J by 2 bases, 8 bases remained unmatched. The CDR3 protein is CASTRGTSRQETQYF. CDR3 DNA sequence: TGTGCCAGTACCCGGGGGACTAGCCGACAAGAGACCCAGTACTTC.

This clonotype was recorded a few times. CDR3 region: CATSDGGASAYNEQFF. The DNA for the CDR3 is TGTGCCACCAGTGATGGGGGGGCTAGCGCATACAATGAGCAGTTCTTC. The chain joins TRBV24-1 to TRBJ2-1, with D maybe TRBD2 (7 bases). Deletions cut 3 bases from V and 4 bases from J, with 15 bases between. The CDR3 sequence is 16 residues long. Germline CDR1 and CDR2: KGHDR and SFDVKD.

This clonotype has more than one count but fewer than ten. The CDR3 protein is CASSNPGKVVQYV. CDR3 coding DNA: TGTGCCAGCAGCAACCCGGGAAAGGTTGTGCAGTACGTC. The V call is TRBV7-9, the J call TRBJ2-7, with D perhaps matching TRBD2 (5 bases). CDR1 SEHNR and CDR2 FQNEAQ come from the germline V gene (reference sequence). V was clipped by 5 bases and J by 9 bases, with 17 bases between them. The CDR3 totals 13 residues.

In its sample, this clonotype was seen a few times. The chain recombines TRBV27 with TRBJ2-7; 13 nucleotides align to TRBD2. CDR1 MNHEY and CDR2 SMNVEV come from the germline V gene (reference sequence). This CDR3 spans 16 amino acids. The ends lost 4 bases at V and 2 bases at J; junction bases unmatched: 5. CDR3 region: CASSSRLAGGTYEQYF. The CDR3, as DNA: TGTGCCAGCAGTTCCAGACTAGCGGGAGGTACCTACGAGCAGTACTTC.

This chain connects TRBV19 to TRBJ1-5; D gene unclear. CDR1 is LNHDA and CDR2 is SQIVND in the germline V gene (reference sequence). The V end was cut by 7 bases, the J end by 7 bases, with 20 bases between. The CDR3 is made up of 15 amino acids. CDR3 bases: TGTGCCAGTACCATCTCCTTGGGGTACGGGCAGCCCCAGCATTTT. This translates into CASTISLGYGQPQHF.

This clonotype appeared once. The gene calls are TRBV4-1 and TRBJ2-7, with D uncertain. The CDR3 consists of 16 residues. CDR1 is MGHRA, CDR2 YSYEKL, per germline. The ends were cut back, 5 bases at V and 2 bases at J, with 19 bases in the middle. CDR3 bases: TGCGCCAGCAGCAGGGATTTAGCAACTGCGCCCTACGAGCAGTACTTC. It translates to CASSRDLATAPYEQYF.

This clonotype turned up a few times. The chain links TRBV7-9 to TRBJ1-1; no clear D. The ends were cut back, 2 bases at V and 5 bases at J, with 15 bases in the middle. Germline V gives CDR1 SEHNR, CDR2 FQNEAQ (reference sequence). The CDR3 runs 15 residues. The CDR3 DNA reads as TGTGCCAGCAGCTTACCTAGAGGGAGCGGTACTGAAGCTTTCTTT. Translating it yields CASSLPRGSGTEAFF.

The genes are TRBV5-5 and TRBJ1-1; no clear D. V was pared by 3 bases and J by 1 base, with 10 bases between. The CDR3 runs 14 residues. Germline V gene sequence: CDR1 SGHKS, CDR2 YYEKEE (reference sequence). The CDR3 region is CASSSRWRNTEAFF. The CDR3 bases are TGTGCCAGCAGCTCCAGGTGGAGGAACACTGAAGCTTTCTTT.

This clonotype appeared a few times. The rearrangement uses TRBV28 and TRBJ2-7; 7 bases line up with TRBD2. Germline CDR1 reads MDHEN; CDR2 reads SYDVKM. With V trimmed by 2 bases and J by 3 bases, 7 bases remained unmatched. This CDR3 has 15 amino acids. CDR3 protein: CASSLMGGEDYEQYF. CDR3 bases: TGTGCCAGCAGTTTAATGGGGGGGGAGGACTACGAGCAGTACTTC. Full variable domain (outside the CDR3, taken from reference TRBV28 and TRBJ2-7): DVKVTQSSRYLVKRTGEKVFLECVQDMDHENMFWYRQDPGLGLRLIYFSYDVKMKEKGDIPEGYSVSREKKERFSLILESASTNQTSMYLCASSLMGGEDYEQYFGPGTRLTVT.

The chain employs TRBV7-9 and TRBJ1-2; 9 bases agree with TRBD1. CDR3 length: 15 residues. The germline V gene encodes CDR1 SEHNR and CDR2 FQNEAQ (reference sequence). V shed 4 bases, J shed 2 bases, and the junction held 5 bases outside the gene matches. The CDR3 DNA follows: TGTGCCAGCAGCTGGGGACAGGGCGAGAACTATGGCTACACCTTC. Protein sequence: CASSWGQGENYGYTF.

This clonotype was seen many times. This chain connects TRBV7-8 to TRBJ2-1, with D perhaps given as TRBD1 or TRBD2 (5 bases each). The V end lost 5 bases, the J end lost 4 bases, and 21 bases lay between the germline ends. The CDR3 consists of 17 residues. Germline-derived CDR1 and CDR2 are SGHVS and FQNEAQ. The CDR3 DNA follows: TGTGCCAGCAGCGTACTGAGGGGCGGACCTCCTTACAATGAGCAGTTCTTC. Translation: CASSVLRGGPPYNEQFF.

Only a few counts were recorded for this clonotype. This chain uses TRBV19 with TRBJ1-5; D unresolved. Trimming took 7 bases from V and 0 from J, leaving 7 bases between them. The germline CDR1 and CDR2 sequences are LNHDA and SQIVND (reference sequence). There are 13 residues in the CDR3. The CDR3 here is CASNARSNQPQHF. CDR3 DNA: TGTGCCAGTAACGCCCGTAGCAATCAGCCCCAGCATTTT.

This clonotype came up many times. The chain employs TRBV7-8 and TRBJ2-7, with TRBD2 matching 9 bases. The CDR3 sequence is 15 residues long. Per the germline V gene, CDR1 is SGHVS and CDR2 is FQNEAQ. Unmatched junction bases numbered 12, after V lost 5 bases and J lost 7 bases. CDR3: CASSPPAGGVREQYF. The CDR3 nucleotides are TGTGCCAGCAGCCCCCCTGCGGGAGGGGTGAGGGAGCAGTACTTC.

This clonotype was seen more than once but under ten times. The chain uses TRBV4-3 and TRBJ1-2; D gene uncertain. Germline loops: CDR1 LGHNA, CDR2 YSLEER. V lost 2 bases to trimming and J lost 8 bases, with 27 bases between them. There are 18 residues in the CDR3. This CDR3 is CASSQWISGRISPRGYTF. The CDR3 DNA sequence: TGCGCCAGCAGCCAATGGATTAGTGGGAGAATTTCCCCCCGAGGCTACACCTTC.

The V gene is TRBV4-1, the J gene TRBJ1-2; 7 bases align to TRBD1. Germline CDR1 is MGHRA and CDR2 is YSYEKL. Trimming took 1 base from V and 6 from J; bases not matched to a gene: 14. The CDR3 covers 17 residues. The CDR3 sequence is CASSQAVGGKSGNGYTF. The CDR3 DNA follows: TGCGCCAGCAGCCAAGCGGTAGGGGGCAAATCGGGTAATGGCTACACCTTC.